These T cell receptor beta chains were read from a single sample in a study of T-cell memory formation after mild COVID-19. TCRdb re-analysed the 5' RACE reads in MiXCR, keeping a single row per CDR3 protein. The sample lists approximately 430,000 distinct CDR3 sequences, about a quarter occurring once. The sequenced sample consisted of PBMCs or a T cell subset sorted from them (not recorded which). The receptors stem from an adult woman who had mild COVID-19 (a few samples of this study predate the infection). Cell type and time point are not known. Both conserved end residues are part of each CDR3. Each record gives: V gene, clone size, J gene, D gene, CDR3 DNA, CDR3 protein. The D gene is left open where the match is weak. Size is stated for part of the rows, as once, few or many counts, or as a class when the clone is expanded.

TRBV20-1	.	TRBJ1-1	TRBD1	TGCAGTTCACAGGGGTGGGACGGAATGAACACTGAAGCTTTCTTT	CSSQGWDGMNTEAFF
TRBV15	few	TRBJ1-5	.	TGTGCCACCAGCAGAAGAGGTAGCAATCAGCCCCAGCATTTT	CATSRRGSNQPQHF
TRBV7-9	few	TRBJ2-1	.	TGTGCCAGCAGCCTTCTGAGTGATATAGTTGGCAATGAGCAGTTCTTC	CASSLLSDIVGNEQFF
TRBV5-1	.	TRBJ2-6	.	TGCGCCAGCAGCTTGGGGGGGTCACCTGGGGCCAACGTCCTGACTTTC	CASSLGGSPGANVLTF
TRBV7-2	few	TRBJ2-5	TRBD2	TGTGCCAGCAGCTTAACTAGCGGGGGGGGACAAGAGACCCAGTACTTC	CASSLTSGGGQETQYF
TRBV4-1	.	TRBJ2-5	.	TGCGCCAGCAGCCTCTCCGGGACGCCCGAAGAGACCCAGTACTTC	CASSLSGTPEETQYF
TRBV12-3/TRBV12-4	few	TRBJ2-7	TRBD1	TGTGCCAGCAGTTATTACAGGGGTACGGATTACGAGCAGTACTTC	CASSYYRGTDYEQYF
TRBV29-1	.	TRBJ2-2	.	TGCAGCGTTGTTTTGGCCCCAGTGAACACCGGGGAGCTGTTTTTT	CSVVLAPVNTGELFF
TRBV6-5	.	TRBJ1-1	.	TGTGCCAGCAGTTCGGATGGTGTGAACACTGAAGCTTTCTTT	CASSSDGVNTEAFF
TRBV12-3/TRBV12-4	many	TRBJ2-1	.	TGTTCGATCTGGGGGGAGGACAATGAGCAGTTCTTC	CSIWGEDNEQFF
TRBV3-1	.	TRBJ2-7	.	TGTGCCAGCAGCCCAAGGAGGCGGGCACCCTCAGAGCAGTACTTC	CASSPRRRAPSEQYF
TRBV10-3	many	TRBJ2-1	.	TGTGCCGCCCTACCAGGGAAGGGCTACAATGAGCAGTTCTTC	CAALPGKGYNEQFF
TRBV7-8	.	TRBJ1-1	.	TGTGCCAGCAGCCCCCCCCGGGAGGGGATGAACACTGAAGCTTTCTTT	CASSPPREGMNTEAFF
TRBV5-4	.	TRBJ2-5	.	TGTGCCAGCAGCTCGGGGGGCATCGTTCAAGAGACCCAGTACTTC	CASSSGGIVQETQYF
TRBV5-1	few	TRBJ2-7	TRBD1	TGCGCCAGCAGCAGCGGGACAGGGAGTTACTACGAGCAGTACTTC	CASSSGTGSYYEQYF
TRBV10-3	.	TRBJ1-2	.	TGTGCCATCAGTGATGGGGGTGGCTATGGCTACACCTTC	CAISDGGGYGYTF
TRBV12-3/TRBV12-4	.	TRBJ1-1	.	TGTGCCAGCAGTCCCCCTGGCAGGCCGGTTACTGAAGCTTTCTTT	CASSPPGRPVTEAFF
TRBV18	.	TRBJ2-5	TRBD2	TGTGCCAGCTCGCCCGGACTAGCGGGGAAAGAGACCCAGTACTTC	CASSPGLAGKETQYF
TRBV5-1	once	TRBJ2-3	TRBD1	TGCGCCAGCAGCTTGGCCGGGACAGGGGCGACAGATACGCAGTATTTT	CASSLAGTGATDTQYF
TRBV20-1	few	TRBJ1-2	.	TGCAGTGCGCCTCAATCTAACTATGGCTACACCTTC	CSAPQSNYGYTF
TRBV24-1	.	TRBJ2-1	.	TGTGCCACCAGTTACGATTTAGATGAGCAGTTCTTC	CATSYDLDEQFF
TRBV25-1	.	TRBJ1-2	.	TGTGCCAGCAGTGAATATAATTCCAGACATGGCTACACCTTC	CASSEYNSRHGYTF
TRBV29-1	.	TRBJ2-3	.	TGCGGGGGGGGGCCCCTAGATACGCAGTATTTT	CGGGPLDTQYF
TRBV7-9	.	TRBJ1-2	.	TGTGCCAGCAGCTCGTCAGGGTCGTTGATTTATGGCTACACCTTC	CASSSSGSLIYGYTF
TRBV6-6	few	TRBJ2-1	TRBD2	TGTGCCAGCAGTTATGCCCTAGCGGGAGTTGGTGAGCAGTTCTTC	CASSYALAGVGEQFF
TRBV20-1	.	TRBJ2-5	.	TGCAGTGCTAGACCCCTTCGGGAGACCCAGTACTTC	CSARPLRETQYF
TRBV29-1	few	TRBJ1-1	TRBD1	TGCAGCGTTCCTACCGGGACAGGGAGAACTGAAGCTTTCTTT	CSVPTGTGRTEAFF
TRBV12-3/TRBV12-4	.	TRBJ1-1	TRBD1	TGTGCCAGCAGTTGGGACAGGGTAAACACTGAAGCTTTCTTT	CASSWDRVNTEAFF
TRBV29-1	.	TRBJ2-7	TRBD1	TGCAGCGTTGCAAGGACAGGGGCGACCTACGAGCAGTACTTC	CSVARTGATYEQYF
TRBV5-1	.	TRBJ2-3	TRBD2	TGCGCCAGCAGCTGGGGACTAGCGGATATCACAGATACGCAGTATTTT	CASSWGLADITDTQYF
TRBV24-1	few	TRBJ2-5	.	TGTGCCAGCCGGAGGGCTGGAGAGACCCAGTACTTC	CASRRAGETQYF
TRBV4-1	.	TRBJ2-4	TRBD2	TGCGCCAGCAGCCCATTCGGGACTAGCGGGGGTAAATACATTCAGTACTTC	CASSPFGTSGGKYIQYF
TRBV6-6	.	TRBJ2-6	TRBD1	TGTGCCAGCAGTTACTACAGGGGGGCGGCCAACGTCCTGACTTTC	CASSYYRGAANVLTF
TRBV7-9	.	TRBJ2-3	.	TGTGCCAGCAGGGGTCCAGGGGTGGCCACAGATACGCAGTATTTT	CASRGPGVATDTQYF
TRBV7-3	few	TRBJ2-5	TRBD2	TGTGCCAGCAGCCAGTCACCAACATCGGGGGGGCAAGAGACCCAGTACTTC	CASSQSPTSGGQETQYF
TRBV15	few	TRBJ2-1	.	TGTGCCACCAGCAGAGAGGGGGGCTCCAACAATGAGCAGTTCTTC	CATSREGGSNNEQFF
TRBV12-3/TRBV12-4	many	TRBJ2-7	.	TGTGCCAGCAGTCTGTGGAGCGCTTACGAGCAGTACTTC	CASSLWSAYEQYF
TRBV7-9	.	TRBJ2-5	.	TGTGCCAGCAGCATATCGGGTTCGCGAGAGACCCAGTACTTC	CASSISGSRETQYF
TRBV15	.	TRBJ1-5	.	TGTGCCACCAGCAGAGATGAGGGGGACCGAAGGGATCAGCCCCAGCATTTT	CATSRDEGDRRDQPQHF
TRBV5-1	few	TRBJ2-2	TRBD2	TGCGCCAGCAGCCCGGATAGCGGGAGAAACATATTGGACACCGGGGAGCTGTTTTTT	CASSPDSGRNILDTGELFF
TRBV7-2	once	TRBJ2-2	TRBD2	TGTGCCAGCAGCTTAGTAGCGGGGGGGCGCTCCGGGGAGCTGTTTTTT	CASSLVAGGRSGELFF
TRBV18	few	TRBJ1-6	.	TGTGCCAGCTCACCACTTGGGGGTACGGACTATAATTCACCCCTCCACTTT	CASSPLGGTDYNSPLHF
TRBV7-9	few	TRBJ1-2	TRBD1	TGTGCCAGCAGCTCCCATCGGGTGACAGGGGAAGATTATGGCTACACCTTC	CASSSHRVTGEDYGYTF
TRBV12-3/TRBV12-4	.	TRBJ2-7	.	TGTGCCAGCAGTTTAGGGACAAACTACGAGCAGTACTTC	CASSLGTNYEQYF
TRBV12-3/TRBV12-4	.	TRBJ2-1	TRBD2	TGTGCCAGCAGTCCGTGGACTAGCGGGGGGCCCCTCGGTGTCGATGAGCAGTTCTTC	CASSPWTSGGPLGVDEQFF
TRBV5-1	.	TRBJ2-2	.	TGCGCCAGCAGCGGACTATTCTTCACCGGGGAGCTGTTTTTT	CASSGLFFTGELFF
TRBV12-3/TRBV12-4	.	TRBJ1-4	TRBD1	TGTGCCAGCACCTTGGACAGGAATGAAAAACTGTTTTTT	CASTLDRNEKLFF
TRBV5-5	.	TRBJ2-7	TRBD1	TGTGCCAGCAGCTTGGGGGGACAGGGTCCCTACGAGCAGTACTTC	CASSLGGQGPYEQYF
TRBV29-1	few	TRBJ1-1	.	TGCAGCGTCCCCACCTTGAACACTGAAGCTTTCTTT	CSVPTLNTEAFF
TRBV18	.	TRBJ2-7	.	TGTGCCAGCTCACCCTGGGATTTGGACGAGCAGTACTTC	CASSPWDLDEQYF
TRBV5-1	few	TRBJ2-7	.	TGCGCCAGCAGCTTGGACCCACACTCCTACGAGCAGTACTTC	CASSLDPHSYEQYF
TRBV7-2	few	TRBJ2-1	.	TGTGCCAGCAGCTTCGGACTGTTATCCTACAATGAGCAGTTCTTC	CASSFGLLSYNEQFF
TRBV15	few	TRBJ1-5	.	TGTGCCACCAGGGGAGGGGGGGGTCAGCCCCAGCATTTT	CATRGGGGQPQHF
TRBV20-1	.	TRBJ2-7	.	TGCAGTGCTAGAGAGGGGTCCTACGAGCAGTACTTC	CSAREGSYEQYF
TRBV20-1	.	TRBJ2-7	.	TGCAGTGCGCCGAATCGACAGATCTACGAGCAGTACTTC	CSAPNRQIYEQYF